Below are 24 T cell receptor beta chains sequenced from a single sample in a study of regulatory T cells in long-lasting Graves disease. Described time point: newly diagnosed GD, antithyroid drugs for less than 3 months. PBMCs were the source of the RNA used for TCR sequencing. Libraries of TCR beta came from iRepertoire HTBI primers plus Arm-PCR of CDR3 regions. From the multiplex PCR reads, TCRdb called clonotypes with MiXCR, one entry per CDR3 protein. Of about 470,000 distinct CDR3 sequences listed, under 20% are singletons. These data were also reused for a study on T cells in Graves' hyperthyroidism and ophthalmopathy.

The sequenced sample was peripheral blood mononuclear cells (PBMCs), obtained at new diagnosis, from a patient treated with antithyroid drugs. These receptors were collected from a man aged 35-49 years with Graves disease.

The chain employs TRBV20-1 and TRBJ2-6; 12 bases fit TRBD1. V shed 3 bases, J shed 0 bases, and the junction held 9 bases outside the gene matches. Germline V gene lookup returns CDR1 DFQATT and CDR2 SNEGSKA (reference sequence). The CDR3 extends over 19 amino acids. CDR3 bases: TGCAGTGCTAGCCGGTTGGGACAGGGGGCACACTCTGGGGCCAACGTCCTGACTTTC. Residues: CSASRLGQGAHSGANVLTF.

The DNA of the CDR3 is TGTGCCAGCACAGTACGGACAGGGTTTGGGGCCAACGTCCTGACTTTC. It codes for CASTVRTGFGANVLTF. The genes are TRBV19 and TRBJ2-6; TRBD1 matches at 8 bases. Germline loops: CDR1 LNHDA, CDR2 SQIVND (reference sequence). Trimming at V came to 9 bases and at J to 3 bases, leaving 10 bases not matched to a gene. CDR3 length: 16 residues.

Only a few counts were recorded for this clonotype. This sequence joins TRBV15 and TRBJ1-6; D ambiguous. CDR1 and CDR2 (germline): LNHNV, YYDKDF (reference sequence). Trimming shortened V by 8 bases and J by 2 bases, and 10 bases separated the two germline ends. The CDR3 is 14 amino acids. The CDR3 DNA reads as TGTGCCACCCAAAACATGGCCTATAATTCACCCCTCCACTTT. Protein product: CATQNMAYNSPLHF.

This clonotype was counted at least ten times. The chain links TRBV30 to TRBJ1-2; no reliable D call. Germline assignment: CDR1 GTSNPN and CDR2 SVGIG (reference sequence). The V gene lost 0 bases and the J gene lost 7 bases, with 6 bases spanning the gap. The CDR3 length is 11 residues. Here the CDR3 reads CAWSVLAGYTF. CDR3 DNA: TGTGCCTGGAGTGTATTGGCTGGCTACACCTTC.

CDR3 in DNA: TGTGCCAGCAGTTTAGAACCAGCGGGACAAGAGACCCAGTACTTC. Protein: CASSLEPAGQETQYF. The V call is TRBV28, the J call TRBJ2-5; 7 bases agree with TRBD2. The J segment lost 2 bases and the V segment lost 2 bases, leaving 5 bases of the junction unmatched. Germline assignment: CDR1 MDHEN and CDR2 SYDVKM. The CDR3 totals 15 residues.

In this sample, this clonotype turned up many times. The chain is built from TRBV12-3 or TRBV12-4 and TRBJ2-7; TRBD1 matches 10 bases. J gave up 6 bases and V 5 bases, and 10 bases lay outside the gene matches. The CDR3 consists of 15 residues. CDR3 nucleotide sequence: TGTGCCAGCAGTCTCCGACAGGGGGCTCCGGGCGAGCAGTACTTC. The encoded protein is CASSLRQGAPGEQYF.

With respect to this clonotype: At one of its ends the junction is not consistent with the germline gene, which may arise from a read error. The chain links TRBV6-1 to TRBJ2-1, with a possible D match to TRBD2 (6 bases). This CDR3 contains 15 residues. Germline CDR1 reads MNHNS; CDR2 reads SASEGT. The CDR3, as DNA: TGTGTCAGCATCCATCGTCGGGGGTCCGGCAATGAGCAGTTCTTC. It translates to CVSIHRRGSGNEQFF.

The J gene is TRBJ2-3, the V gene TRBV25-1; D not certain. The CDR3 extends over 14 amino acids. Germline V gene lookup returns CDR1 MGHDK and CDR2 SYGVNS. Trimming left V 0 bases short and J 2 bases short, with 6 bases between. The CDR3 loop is CASSEYRVTDTQYF. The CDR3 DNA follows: TGTGCCAGCAGTGAATATAGGGTCACAGATACGCAGTATTTT.

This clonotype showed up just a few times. The CDR3 spells CSVDPRLAGGRRETQYF. The CDR3 DNA is TGCAGCGTTGACCCCCGACTAGCGGGAGGGAGGAGGGAGACCCAGTACTTC. The chain employs TRBV29-1 and TRBJ2-5; TRBD2 aligns across 14 bases. This CDR3 is built from 17 residues. V shed 3 bases, J shed 5 bases, and the junction held 11 bases outside the gene matches. Germline V gives CDR1 SQVTM, CDR2 ANQGSEA. Complete variable domain (other parts from reference TRBV29-1 and TRBJ2-5): SAVISQKPSRDICQRGTSLTIQCQVDSQVTMMFWYRQQPGQSLTLIATANQGSEATYESGFVIDKFPISRPNLTFSTLTVSNMSPEDSSIYLCSVDPRLAGGRRETQYFGPGTRLLVL.

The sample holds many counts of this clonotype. The CDR3: CASSLVRGVGETQYF. The CDR3 coding sequence is TGTGCCAGCAGTTTGGTCAGGGGTGTCGGGGAGACCCAGTACTTC. The chain recombines TRBV12-3 or TRBV12-4 with TRBJ2-5, with D possibly matching TRBD1 (6 bases). V was trimmed by 3 bases and J by 5 bases, leaving 16 bases between them. The CDR3 runs 15 residues.

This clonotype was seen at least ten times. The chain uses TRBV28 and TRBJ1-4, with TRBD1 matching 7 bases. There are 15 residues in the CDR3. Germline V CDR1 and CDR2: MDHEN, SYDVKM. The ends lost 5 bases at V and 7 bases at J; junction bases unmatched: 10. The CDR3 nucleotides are TGTGCCAGCAGTCCGCACGAAGGGGGCGTTGAAAAACTGTTTTTT. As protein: CASSPHEGGVEKLFF.

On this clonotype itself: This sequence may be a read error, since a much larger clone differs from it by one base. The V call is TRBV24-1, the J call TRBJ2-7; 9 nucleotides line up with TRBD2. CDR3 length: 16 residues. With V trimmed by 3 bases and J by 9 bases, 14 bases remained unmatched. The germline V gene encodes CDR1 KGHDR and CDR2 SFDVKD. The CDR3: CATSDISTSGSTSQYF. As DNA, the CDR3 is TGTGCCACCAGTGATATATCCACTAGCGGGTCAACCTCGCAGTACTTC.

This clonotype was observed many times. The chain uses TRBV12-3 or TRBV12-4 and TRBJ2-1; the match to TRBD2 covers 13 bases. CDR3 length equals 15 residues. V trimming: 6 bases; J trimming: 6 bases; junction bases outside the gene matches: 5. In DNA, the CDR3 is TGTGCCAGCAGCCAAAGGACTAGCGGGAGCAATGAGCAGTTCTTC. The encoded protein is CASSQRTSGSNEQFF.

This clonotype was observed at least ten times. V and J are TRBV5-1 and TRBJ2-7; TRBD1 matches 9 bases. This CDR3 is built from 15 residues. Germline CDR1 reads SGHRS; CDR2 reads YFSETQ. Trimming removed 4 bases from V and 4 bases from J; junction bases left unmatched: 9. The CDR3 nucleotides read TGCGCCAGCAGCCCCGGGACAGGGCCTGAATACGAGCAGTACTTC. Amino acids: CASSPGTGPEYEQYF.

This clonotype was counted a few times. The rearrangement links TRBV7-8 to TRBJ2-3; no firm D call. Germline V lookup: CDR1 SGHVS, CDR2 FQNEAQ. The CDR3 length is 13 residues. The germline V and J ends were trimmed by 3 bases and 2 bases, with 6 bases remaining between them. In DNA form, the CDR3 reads TGTGCCAGCAGCTTTCCGAACACAGATACGCAGTATTTT. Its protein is CASSFPNTDTQYF.

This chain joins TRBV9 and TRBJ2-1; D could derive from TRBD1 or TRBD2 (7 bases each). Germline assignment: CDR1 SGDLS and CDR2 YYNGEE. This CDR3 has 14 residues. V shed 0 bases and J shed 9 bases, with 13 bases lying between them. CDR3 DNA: TGTGCCAGCAGCGTAGTAGACAGGGAGGGTGAGCAGTTCTTC. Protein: CASSVVDREGEQFF.

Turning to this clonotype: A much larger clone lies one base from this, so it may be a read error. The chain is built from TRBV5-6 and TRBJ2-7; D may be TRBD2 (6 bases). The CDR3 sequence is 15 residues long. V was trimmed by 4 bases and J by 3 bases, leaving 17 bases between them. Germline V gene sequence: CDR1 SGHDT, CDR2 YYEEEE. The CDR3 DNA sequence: TGTGCCAGCAGCGCCCGCCAGGAGGGCCACTACGAGCAGTACTTC. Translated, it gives CASSARQEGHYEQYF.

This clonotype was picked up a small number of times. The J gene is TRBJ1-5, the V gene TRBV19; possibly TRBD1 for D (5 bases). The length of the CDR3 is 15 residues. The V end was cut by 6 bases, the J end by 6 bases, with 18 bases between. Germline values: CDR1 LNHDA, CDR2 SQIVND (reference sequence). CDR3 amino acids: CASSPSGRGVQPQHF. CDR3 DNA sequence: TGTGCCAGTAGCCCTTCTGGGAGGGGAGTTCAGCCCCAGCATTTT.

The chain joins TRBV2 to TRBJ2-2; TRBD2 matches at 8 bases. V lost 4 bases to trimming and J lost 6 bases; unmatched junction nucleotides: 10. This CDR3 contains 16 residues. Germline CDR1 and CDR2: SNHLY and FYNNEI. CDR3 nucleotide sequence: TGTGCCAGCAGTGGACTAGGCGGGAGGAGGGCCGGGGAGCTGTTTTTT. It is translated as CASSGLGGRRAGELFF.

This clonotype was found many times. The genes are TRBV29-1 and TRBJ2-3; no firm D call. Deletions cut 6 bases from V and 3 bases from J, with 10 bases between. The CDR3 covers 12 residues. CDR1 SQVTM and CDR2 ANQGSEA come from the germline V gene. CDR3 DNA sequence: TGCAGCGTCGCGGACGGTACAGATACGCAGTATTTT. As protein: CSVADGTDTQYF.

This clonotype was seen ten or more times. CDR3: CASSLRLAGAFETQYF. DNA for the CDR3: TGTGCCAGCAGTTTAAGGCTAGCGGGAGCATTTGAGACCCAGTACTTC. The chain joins TRBV27 to TRBJ2-5; 10 bases agree with TRBD2. Germline assignment: CDR1 MNHEY and CDR2 SMNVEV (reference sequence). After removal of 2 bases from V and 5 bases from J, the junction contained 8 bases not matched to a gene. The CDR3 totals 16 residues.

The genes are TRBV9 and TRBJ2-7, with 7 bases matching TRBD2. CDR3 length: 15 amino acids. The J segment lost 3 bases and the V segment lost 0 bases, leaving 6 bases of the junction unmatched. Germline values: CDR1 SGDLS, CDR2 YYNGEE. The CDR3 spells CASSVDASGLYEQYF. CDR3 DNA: TGTGCCAGCAGCGTAGACGCTAGCGGCCTCTACGAGCAGTACTTC.

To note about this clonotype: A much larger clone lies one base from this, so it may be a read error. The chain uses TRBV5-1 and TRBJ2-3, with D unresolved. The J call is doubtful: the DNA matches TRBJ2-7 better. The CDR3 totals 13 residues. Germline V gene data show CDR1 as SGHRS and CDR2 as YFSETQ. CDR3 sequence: CASSPWNGGGQYF. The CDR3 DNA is TGCGCCAGCAGCCCCTGGAATGGTGGTGGGCAGTACTTC.

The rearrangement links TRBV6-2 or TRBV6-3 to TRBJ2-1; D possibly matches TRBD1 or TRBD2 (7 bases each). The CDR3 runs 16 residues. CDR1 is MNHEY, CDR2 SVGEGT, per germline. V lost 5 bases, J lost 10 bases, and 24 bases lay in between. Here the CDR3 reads CASSEAGQTPSYEQFF. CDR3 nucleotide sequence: TGTGCCAGCAGTGAAGCGGGACAGACCCCTTCCTACGAGCAGTTCTTC.